This TCR beta chain was recovered during a study of T-cell reconstitution after alpha-beta-depleted transplantation in children. Trimming stripped 1 base from V and 1 base from J, with 5 bases between. CDR3 length: 14 amino acids. Per germline, CDR1 SGHRS and CDR2 YFSETQ. This clonotype was observed many times. Unique molecular identifiers were built into the TCRbeta library. TCRdb called the PCR reads again in MiXCR, with one record for every CDR3 protein. The sample yields 260,000 or so distinct CDR3 sequences, approximately 12% seen once. The material sequenced was PBMCs from the stem cell graft donor, taken from the stem cell graft. The receptor was derived from a human donor who donated a stem cell graft to a child with acute lymphoblastic leukemia. This sequence joins TRBV5-1 and TRBJ2-2, with a weak D call TRBD1 (5 bases). The CDR3 coding sequence is TGCGCCAGCAGCTTGCAGGGGAACACCGGGGAGCTGTTTTTT. Its translation is CASSLQGNTGELFF. The whole variable domain, remainder taken from reference TRBV5-1 and TRBJ2-2, is KAGVTQTPRYLIKTRGQQVTLSCSPISGHRSVSWYQQTPGQGLQFLFEYFSETQRNKGNFPGRFSGRQFSNSRSEMNVSTLELGDSALYLCASSLQGNTGELFFGEGSRLTVL.